A single sample gave rise to the 15 T cell receptor beta chains below, sequenced in a study of tumor-infiltrating lymphocytes in primary liver carcinoma. TCR beta cDNA was reverse-transcribed from about 550 ng of total RNA. The reaction used a constant-region primer and ProtoScript II reverse transcriptase. Libraries for TCR beta were built through three nested multiplex PCR rounds, which together made up a slightly modified ARM-PCR procedure. A C-beta reverse primer and TRBV1-TRBV30 forward primers served in each of the first two PCR rounds, at about 9 cycles apiece. TCRdb passed the multiplex PCR reads through MiXCR, listing each CDR3 protein once. The sample comprises some 130,000 distinct CDR3 sequences, around 70% of which are singletons, and over 7.5% rests with the top ten. DNA and RNA were both co-extracted from around 20-30 mg of bulk tissue that had not been sorted. The sequenced sample was tumor-adjacent normal liver tissue. Receptor source: a woman in her sixties or seventies with primary liver carcinoma and hepatitis B virus infection.

This clonotype was picked up many times. The chain is built from TRBV5-1 and TRBJ2-1, with 9 positions matching TRBD1. The ends lost 4 bases at V and 7 bases at J; junction bases unmatched: 12. The CDR3 consists of 16 residues. CDR1 and CDR2 from the germline V gene are SGHRS and YFSETQ. CDR3 coding DNA: TGCGCCAGCAGCCCCGCGGGACAGGGTTATCCGAATGAGCAGTTCTTC. Encoded protein: CASSPAGQGYPNEQFF.

Of note for this clonotype: The junction departs from germline at one end; a sequencing error may be responsible. The chain recombines TRBV5-4 with TRBJ2-1; D is possibly TRBD2 (6 bases). The CDR3 spans 14 residues. Looked up from germline, CDR1 is SGHNT and CDR2 is YYREEE (reference sequence). CDR3 residues: CASRLELAHNEQFF. In DNA, the CDR3 is TGTGCCAGCAGGTTGGAACTAGCCCACAATGAGCAGTTCTTC. Supplemented by reference TRBV5-4 and TRBJ2-1, the full variable domain reads ETGVTQSPTHLIKTRGQQVTLRCSSQSGHNTVSWYQQALGQGPQFIFQYYREEENGRGNFPPRFSGLQFPNYSSELNVNALELDDSALYLCASRLELAHNEQFFGPGTRLTVL.

CDR3: CATVLAGFGDTGELFF. CDR3 DNA sequence: TGTGCCACCGTTCTAGCGGGGTTCGGGGACACCGGGGAGCTGTTTTTT. This sequence joins TRBV24-1 and TRBJ2-2, with 9 bases matching TRBD2. The CDR3 has 16 amino acids. The junction had 10 bases not matched to a gene; V was cut back by 9 bases and J by 3 bases. From germline, CDR1 is KGHDR and CDR2 SFDVKD.

Points on this clonotype: No DNA is shown, since the ends of the CDR3 on it are uncertain; the CDR3 is the one TCRdb lists. The rearrangement links TRBV12-3 or TRBV12-4 to TRBJ2-2; whether TRBD1, the table's D call, matches the DNA was not checked. From its first to its last residue, the CDR3 has 15 amino acids. The CDR3 reads CVSSFWGAGAGEQFF.

A word on this clonotype: The junction shows a germline mismatch at one end, possibly a read error. The rearrangement joins TRBV7-3 to TRBJ2-6; 8 bases are a match to TRBD1. Germline V gene lookup returns CDR1 SGHTA and CDR2 FQGTGA. The CDR3 has 18 residues. Written as DNA, the CDR3 is TGTGCCAGCAGCTTAACGGTCCAGGGGGCAAATGGGGCCGACGTCCTGACTTTC. It encodes CASSLTVQGANGADVLTF.

Note on this clonotype: Relative to the germline gene, one junction end is altered; a read error may explain this. This chain uses TRBV29-1 with TRBJ2-7; the match to TRBD2 covers 8 bases. The germline V gene encodes CDR1 SQVTM and CDR2 ANQGSEA. The CDR3 runs 13 residues. CDR3 DNA: TGCAGTGTTGTTTCGAGCGGGAGTTACGATCAGTACTTC. Translation: CSVVSSGSYDQYF.

Concerning this clonotype itself: This is likely a read error, given that the CDR3 carries no conserved phenylalanine or tryptophan at its end. The limits of the CDR3 on the DNA are not certain, so only TCRdb's listed CDR3 is given. The gene calls are TRBV7-9 and TRBJ1-1. 16 amino acids form the CDR3, both terminal residues included. Looked up from germline, CDR1 is SEHNR and CDR2 is FQNEAQ (reference sequence). The CDR3 here is CASSLRGTSLNTEAFL.

This clonotype was recorded once. In this CDR3 the conserved last residue, phenylalanine or tryptophan, is missing, so a read error is likely. V usage is TRBV6-6 and J usage is TRBJ1-5, with D perhaps matching TRBD1 (6 bases). The CDR3 has 14 residues. Germline assignment: CDR1 MNHNY and CDR2 SVGAGI (reference sequence). The V gene lost 4 bases and the J gene lost 7 bases, with 14 bases spanning the gap. The CDR3 spells CASSSSGESQPQHT. CDR3 nucleotide sequence: TGTGCCAGCAGTTCCTCAGGGGAAAGCCAGCCCCAGCATACT.

Remarks on this clonotype: One end of the junction varies from germline; a read error may be responsible. The V gene is TRBV6-1, the J gene TRBJ2-5, with D uncertain. Germline-derived CDR1 and CDR2 are MNHNS and SASEGT. The CDR3 contains 16 residues. CDR3 DNA: TGTGCCAGCAGTGAAGCCTGGGTAGTGGCAGTAGAGACTCAGTACTTC. Amino acid sequence: CASSEAWVVAVETQYF.

With respect to this clonotype: Germline and junction disagree at one end, which may indicate a read error. The chain employs TRBV7-9 and TRBJ1-2, with 8 positions matching TRBD1. The CDR3 is 15 residues long. Per the germline V gene, CDR1 is SEHNR and CDR2 is FQNEAQ (reference sequence). The CDR3 nucleotides are TGTGCCAGCACCCCGCCGGGACAGGAATGCGGTGGCTACATCTTC. It encodes CASTPPGQECGGYIF.

This clonotype was seen at least ten times. This sequence joins TRBV29-1 and TRBJ2-1; 12 positions agree with TRBD2. Germline values: CDR1 SQVTM, CDR2 ANQGSEA. V shed 4 bases, J shed 4 bases, and the junction held 5 bases outside the gene matches. The CDR3 consists of 15 residues. CDR3 DNA: TGCAGCGTTGTGGCTAGCGGGAGGGGTTACAATGAGCAGTTCTTC. Amino acid sequence: CSVVASGRGYNEQFF.

This clonotype was recorded once. Mismatch with germline at one junction end may stem from a read error. The chain joins TRBV5-1 to TRBJ2-7; D is undetermined. The CDR3 spans 13 residues. CDR1 and CDR2 (germline): SGHRS, YFSETQ. Here the CDR3 DNA reads TGCGCCGGCAGCTCCGGGCTCTCCTACGAGCAGTACTTC. Its protein is CAGSSGLSYEQYF.

This clonotype has a handful of counts. Germline and junction disagree at one end, which may indicate a read error. The genes are TRBV11-2 and TRBJ2-7; D remains ambiguous. From germline, CDR1 is SGHAT and CDR2 FQNNGV. The CDR3 covers 14 residues. The CDR3 protein is CASSLVVRTYEQYF. CDR3 in DNA: TGTGCGAGCAGCTTAGTTGTGAGGACCTACGAGCAGTACTTC.

About this clonotype: This may arise from a read error, as a much more abundant clone is one base away. V is TRBV28 and J is TRBJ1-2; 8 bases map to TRBD1. From germline, CDR1 is MDHEN and CDR2 SYDVKM. The J segment lost 4 bases and the V segment lost 4 bases, leaving 5 bases of the junction unmatched. This CDR3 spans 14 amino acids. The CDR3 spells CASSYTGTGYGYTF. The DNA for the CDR3 is TGTGCCAGCAGTTACACCGGGACAGGCTATGGCTACACCTTC.

Concerning this clonotype: A read error is possible here, since a much larger clone lies one base away. Without the conserved terminal phenylalanine or tryptophan, this CDR3 likely stems from a read error. This chain connects TRBV28 to TRBJ2-3; no clear D gene. The ends were cut back, 3 bases at V and 1 base at J, with 8 bases in the middle. Germline CDR1 and CDR2: MDHEN and SYDVKM. There are 14 residues in the CDR3. The CDR3: CASSLADGTDTQYL. In DNA form, the CDR3 reads TGTGCCAGCAGTTTGGCCGACGGCACAGATACGCAGTATCTT.